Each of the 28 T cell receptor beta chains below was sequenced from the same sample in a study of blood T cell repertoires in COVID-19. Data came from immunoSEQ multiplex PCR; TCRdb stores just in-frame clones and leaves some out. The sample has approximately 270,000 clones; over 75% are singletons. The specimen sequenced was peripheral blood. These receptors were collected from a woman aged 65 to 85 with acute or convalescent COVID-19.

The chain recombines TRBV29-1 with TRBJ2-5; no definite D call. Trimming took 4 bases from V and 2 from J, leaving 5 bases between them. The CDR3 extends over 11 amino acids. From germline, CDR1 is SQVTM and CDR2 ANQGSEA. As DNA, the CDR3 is TGCAGCGTTGGGCCTCAAGAGACCCAGTACTTC. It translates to CSVGPQETQYF. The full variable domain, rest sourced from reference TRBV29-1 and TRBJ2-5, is SAVISQKPSRDICQRGTSLTIQCQVDSQVTMMFWYRQQPGQSLTLIATANQGSEATYESGFVIDKFPISRPNLTFSTLTVSNMSPEDSSIYLCSVGPQETQYFGPGTRLLVL.

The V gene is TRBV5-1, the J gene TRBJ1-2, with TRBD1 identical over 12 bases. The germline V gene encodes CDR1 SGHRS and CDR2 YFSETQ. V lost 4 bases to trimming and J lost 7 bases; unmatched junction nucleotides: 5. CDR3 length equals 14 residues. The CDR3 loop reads CASSAGQGAGGYTF. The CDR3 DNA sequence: TGCGCCAGCAGCGCGGGACAGGGGGCCGGTGGCTACACCTTC.

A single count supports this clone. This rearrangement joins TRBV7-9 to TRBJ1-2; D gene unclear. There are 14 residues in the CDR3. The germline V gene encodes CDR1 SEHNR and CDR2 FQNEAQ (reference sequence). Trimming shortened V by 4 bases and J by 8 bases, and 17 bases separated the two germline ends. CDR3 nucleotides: TGTGCCAGCAGCTCTACCGAGGTCCTCGACGGCTACACCTTC. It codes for CASSSTEVLDGYTF.

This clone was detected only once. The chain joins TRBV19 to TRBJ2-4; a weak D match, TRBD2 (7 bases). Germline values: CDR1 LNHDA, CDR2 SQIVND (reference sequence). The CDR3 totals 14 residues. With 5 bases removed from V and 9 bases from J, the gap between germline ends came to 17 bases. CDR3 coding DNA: TGTGCCAGTAGTGCAGTACAGGGAGGGGGCATTCAGTACTTC. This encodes CASSAVQGGGIQYF. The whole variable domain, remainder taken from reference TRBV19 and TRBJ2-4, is DGGITQSPKYLFRKEGQNVTLSCEQNLNHDAMYWYRQDPGQGLRLIYYSQIVNDFQKGDIAEGYSVSREKKESFPLTVTSAQKNPTAFYLCASSAVQGGGIQYFGAGTRLSVL.

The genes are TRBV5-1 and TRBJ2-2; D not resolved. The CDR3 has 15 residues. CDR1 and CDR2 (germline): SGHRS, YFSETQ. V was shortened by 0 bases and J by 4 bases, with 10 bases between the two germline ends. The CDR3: CASSLELRTTGELFF. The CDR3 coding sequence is TGCGCCAGCAGCTTGGAACTGAGAACCACCGGGGAGCTGTTTTTT.

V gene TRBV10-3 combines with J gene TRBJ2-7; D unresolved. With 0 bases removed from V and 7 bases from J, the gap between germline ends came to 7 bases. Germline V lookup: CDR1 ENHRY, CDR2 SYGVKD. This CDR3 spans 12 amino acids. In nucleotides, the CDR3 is TGTGCCATCAGTGAGTCGAACGGGGAGCAGTACTTC. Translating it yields CAISESNGEQYF.

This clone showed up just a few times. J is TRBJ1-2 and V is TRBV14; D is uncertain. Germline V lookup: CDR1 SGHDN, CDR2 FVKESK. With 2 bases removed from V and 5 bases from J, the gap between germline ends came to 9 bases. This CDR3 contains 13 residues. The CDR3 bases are TGTGCCAGCAGCCAAAATAAACAGTATGGCTACACCTTC. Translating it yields CASSQNKQYGYTF.

The CDR3 loop is CASGWTGTGAGYTF. The CDR3 coding sequence is TGTGCTAGTGGTTGGACCGGGACAGGGGCTGGCTACACCTTC. The chain links TRBV12-5 to TRBJ1-2, with 10 nucleotides matching TRBD1. Germline trimming cut 4 bases from V and 7 bases from J; bases unmatched to any gene: 6. The germline V gene has CDR1 LGHNT and CDR2 FRNRAP. There are 14 residues in the CDR3.

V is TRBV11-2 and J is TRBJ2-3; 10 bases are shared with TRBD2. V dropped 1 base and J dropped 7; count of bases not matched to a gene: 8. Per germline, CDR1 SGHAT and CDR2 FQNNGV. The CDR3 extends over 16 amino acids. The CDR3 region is CASSLAGTSAMYTQYF. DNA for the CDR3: TGTGCCAGCAGCTTAGCGGGGACTAGCGCCATGTATACGCAGTATTTT.

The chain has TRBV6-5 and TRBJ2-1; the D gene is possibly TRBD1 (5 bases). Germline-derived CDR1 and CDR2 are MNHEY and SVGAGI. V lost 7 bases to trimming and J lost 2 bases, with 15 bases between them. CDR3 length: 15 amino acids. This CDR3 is CASTRAGSTYNEQFF. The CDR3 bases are TGTGCCAGCACTCGGGCAGGGTCTACCTACAATGAGCAGTTCTTC.

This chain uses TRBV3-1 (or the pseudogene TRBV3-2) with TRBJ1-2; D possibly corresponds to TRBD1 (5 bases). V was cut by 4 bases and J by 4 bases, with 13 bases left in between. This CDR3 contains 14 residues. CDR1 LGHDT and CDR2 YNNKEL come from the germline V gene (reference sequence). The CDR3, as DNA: TGTGCCAGCAGCCCATACAGGAAGGGCTATGGCTACACCTTC. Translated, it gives CASSPYRKGYGYTF.

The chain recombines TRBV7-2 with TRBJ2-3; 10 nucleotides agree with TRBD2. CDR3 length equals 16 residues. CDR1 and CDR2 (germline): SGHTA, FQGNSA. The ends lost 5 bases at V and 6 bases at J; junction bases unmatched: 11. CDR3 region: CASSPRAAGGVDTQYF. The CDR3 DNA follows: TGTGCCAGCAGCCCACGTGCAGCGGGGGGGGTGGATACGCAGTATTTT.

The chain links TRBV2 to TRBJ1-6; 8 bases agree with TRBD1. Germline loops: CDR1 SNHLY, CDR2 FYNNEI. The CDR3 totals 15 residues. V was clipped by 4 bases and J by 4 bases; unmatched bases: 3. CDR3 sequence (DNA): TGTGCCAGCAGTGGCCGGACAGGGTATAATTCACCCCTCCACTTT. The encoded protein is CASSGRTGYNSPLHF.

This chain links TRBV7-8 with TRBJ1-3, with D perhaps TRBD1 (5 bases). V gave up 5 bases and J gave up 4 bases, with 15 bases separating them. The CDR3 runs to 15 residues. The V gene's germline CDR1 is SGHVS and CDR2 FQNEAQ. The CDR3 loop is CASSISWGDGNTIYF. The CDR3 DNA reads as TGTGCCAGCAGCATTTCTTGGGGGGACGGAAACACCATATATTTT.

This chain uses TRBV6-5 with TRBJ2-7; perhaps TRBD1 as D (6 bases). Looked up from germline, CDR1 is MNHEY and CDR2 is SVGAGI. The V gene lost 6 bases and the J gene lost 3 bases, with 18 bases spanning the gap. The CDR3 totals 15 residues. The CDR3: CASRGSPGAGYEQYF. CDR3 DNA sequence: TGTGCCAGCAGGGGGTCCCCAGGGGCAGGCTACGAGCAGTACTTC.

This chain's CDR3 is CASSSAGGSTDTQYF. In nucleotides, the CDR3 is TGCGCCAGCAGCTCAGCGGGGGGTAGCACAGATACGCAGTATTTT. The chain joins TRBV10-1 to TRBJ2-3, with 9 bases aligning to TRBD2. After removal of 6 bases from V and 0 bases from J, the junction contained 4 bases not matched to a gene. The length of the CDR3 is 15 residues. CDR1 and CDR2 (germline): WNHNN, SYGVQD (reference sequence).

CDR3 region: CASSRQGIHGYTF. CDR3 nucleotide sequence: TGTGCCAGCAGCCGACAGGGGATTCATGGCTACACCTTC. V is TRBV5-4 and J is TRBJ1-2, with 8 bases identical to TRBD1. Germline V lookup: CDR1 SGHNT, CDR2 YYREEE (reference sequence). V lost 4 bases to trimming and J lost 6 bases; unmatched junction nucleotides: 5. The CDR3 length is 13 residues.

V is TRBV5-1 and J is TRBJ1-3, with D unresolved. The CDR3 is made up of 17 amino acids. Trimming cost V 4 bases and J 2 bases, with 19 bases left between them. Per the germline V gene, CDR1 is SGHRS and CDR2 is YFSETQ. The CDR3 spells CASSHGLINIAGNTIYF. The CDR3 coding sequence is TGCGCCAGCAGCCACGGACTCATTAATATTGCTGGAAACACCATATATTTT.

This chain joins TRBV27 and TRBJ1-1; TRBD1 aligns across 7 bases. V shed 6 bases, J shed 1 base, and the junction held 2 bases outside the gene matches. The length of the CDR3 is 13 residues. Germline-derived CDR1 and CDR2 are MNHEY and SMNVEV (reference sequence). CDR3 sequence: CASSRTGNTEAFF. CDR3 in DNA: TGTGCCAGCAGCCGGACAGGGAACACTGAAGCTTTCTTT.

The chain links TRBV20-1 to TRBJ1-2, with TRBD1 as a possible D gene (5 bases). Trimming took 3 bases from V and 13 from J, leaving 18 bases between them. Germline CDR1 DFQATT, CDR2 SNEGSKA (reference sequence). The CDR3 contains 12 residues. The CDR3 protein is CSASTQGIRSTF. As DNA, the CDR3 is TGCAGTGCTAGTACCCAGGGCATTAGATCCACCTTC.

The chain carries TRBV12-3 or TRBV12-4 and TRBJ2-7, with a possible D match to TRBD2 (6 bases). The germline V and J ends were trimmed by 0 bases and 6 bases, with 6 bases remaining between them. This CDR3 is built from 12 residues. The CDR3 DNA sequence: TGTGCCAGCAGTTTAGCGGGAGGCGAGCAGTACTTC. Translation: CASSLAGGEQYF.

The CDR3 here is CASGQEDTGELFF. The CDR3 DNA reads TGTGCCTCGGGACAGGAAGACACCGGGGAGCTGTTTTTT. The chain carries TRBV2 and TRBJ2-2; TRBD1 matches 8 bases. V was clipped by 11 bases and J by 3 bases; unmatched bases: 5. The CDR3 spans 13 residues. CDR1 SNHLY and CDR2 FYNNEI come from the germline V gene. Complete variable domain (other parts from reference TRBV2 and TRBJ2-2): EPEVTQTPSHQVTQMGQEVILRCVPISNHLYFYWYRQILGQKVEFLVSFYNNEISEKSEIFDDQFSVERPDGSNFTLKIRSTKLEDSAMYFCASGQEDTGELFFGEGSRLTVL.

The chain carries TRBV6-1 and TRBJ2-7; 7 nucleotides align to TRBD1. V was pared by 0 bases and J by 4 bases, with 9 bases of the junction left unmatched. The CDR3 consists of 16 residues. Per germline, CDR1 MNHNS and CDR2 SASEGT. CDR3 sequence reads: CASSEARRQGEYEQYF. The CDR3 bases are TGTGCCAGCAGTGAAGCGAGGAGACAGGGTGAGTACGAGCAGTACTTC.

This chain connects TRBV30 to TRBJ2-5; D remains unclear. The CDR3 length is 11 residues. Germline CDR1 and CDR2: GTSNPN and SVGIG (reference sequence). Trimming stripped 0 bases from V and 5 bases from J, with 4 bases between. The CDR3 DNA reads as TGTGCCTGGAGTGTCGGGGAGACCCAGTACTTC. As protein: CAWSVGETQYF. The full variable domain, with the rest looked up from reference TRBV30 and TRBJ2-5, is SQTIHQWPATLVQPVGSPLSLECTVEGTSNPNLYWYRQAAGRGLQLLFYSVGIGQISSEVPQNLSASRPQDRQFILSSKKLLLSDSGFYLCAWSVGETQYFGPGTRLLVL.

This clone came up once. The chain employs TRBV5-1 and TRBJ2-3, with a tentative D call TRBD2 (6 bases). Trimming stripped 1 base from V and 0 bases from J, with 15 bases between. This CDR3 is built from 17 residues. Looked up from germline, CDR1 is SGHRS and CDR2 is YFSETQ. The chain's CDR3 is CASSLWPGSGSTDTQYF. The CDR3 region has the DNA TGCGCCAGCAGCTTGTGGCCGGGCAGCGGGAGCACAGATACGCAGTATTTT.

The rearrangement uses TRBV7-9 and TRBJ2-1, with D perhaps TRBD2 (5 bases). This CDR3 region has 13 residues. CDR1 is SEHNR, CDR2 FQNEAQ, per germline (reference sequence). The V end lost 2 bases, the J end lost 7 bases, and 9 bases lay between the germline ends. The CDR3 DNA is TGTGCCAGCAGCTTACAGGACTTGAATGAGCAGTTCTTC. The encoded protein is CASSLQDLNEQFF.

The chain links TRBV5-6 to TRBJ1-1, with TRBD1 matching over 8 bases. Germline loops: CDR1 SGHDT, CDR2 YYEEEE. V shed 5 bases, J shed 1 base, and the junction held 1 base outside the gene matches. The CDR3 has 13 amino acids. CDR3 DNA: TGTGCCAGCAGGACAGGGGCGAACACTGAAGCTTTCTTT. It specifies CASRTGANTEAFF.

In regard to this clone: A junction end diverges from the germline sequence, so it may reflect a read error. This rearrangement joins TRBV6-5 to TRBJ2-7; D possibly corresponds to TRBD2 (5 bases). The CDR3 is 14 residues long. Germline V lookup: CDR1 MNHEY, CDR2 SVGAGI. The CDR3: CAGSYQRDSYEQYF. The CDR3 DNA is TGTGCCGGCAGTTACCAACGGGACTCCTACGAGCAGTACTTC.